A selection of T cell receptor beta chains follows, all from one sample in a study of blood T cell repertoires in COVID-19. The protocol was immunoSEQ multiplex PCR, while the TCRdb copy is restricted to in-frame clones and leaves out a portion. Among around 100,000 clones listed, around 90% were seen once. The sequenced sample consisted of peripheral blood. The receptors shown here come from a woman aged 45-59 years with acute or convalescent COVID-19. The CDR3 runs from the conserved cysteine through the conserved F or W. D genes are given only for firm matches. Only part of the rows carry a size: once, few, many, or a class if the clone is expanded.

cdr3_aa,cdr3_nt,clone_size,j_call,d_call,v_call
CASSPGGTTGELFF,TGTGCCAGCAGCCCCGGGGGAACCACCGGGGAGCTGTTTTTT,few,TRBJ2-2,.,TRBV7-9
CASSQDFNSPLHF,TGCGCCAGCAGTCAGGACTTCAATTCACCCCTCCACTTT,.,TRBJ1-6,.,TRBV10-1
CASSRLLQGPISGNTIYF,TGCGCCAGCAGCCGACTACTACAGGGTCCCATCTCTGGAAACACCATATATTTT,.,TRBJ1-3,.,TRBV4-1
CASSLGQGVAYGYTF,TGCGCCAGCAGCTTGGGTCAGGGGGTCGCCTATGGCTACACCTTC,.,TRBJ1-2,TRBD1,TRBV5-1
CASSDRGLWSPLHF,TGTGCCAGCAGCGACAGGGGTTTATGGTCACCCCTCCACTTT,.,TRBJ1-6,TRBD1,TRBV6-5
CAWSFTGGQETQYF,TGTGCCTGGTCCTTTACAGGGGGCCAAGAGACCCAGTACTTC,.,TRBJ2-5,TRBD1,TRBV30
CASSIRTVNTEAFF,TGTGCCAGCAGTATCCGGACAGTCAACACTGAAGCTTTCTTT,.,TRBJ1-1,.,TRBV28
CSVEDRRGETQYF,TGCAGCGTTGAAGATCGACGAGGGGAGACCCAGTACTTC,.,TRBJ2-5,.,TRBV29-1
CASSLNGLSNEKLFF,TGTGCCAGCAGCTTAAACGGACTTTCTAATGAAAAACTGTTTTTT,.,TRBJ1-4,.,TRBV7-3
CASSLLGQSYF,TGTGCCAGCAGCTTACTGGGACAGTCGTACTTC,.,TRBJ2-7,TRBD1,TRBV7-9
CASSLGDRLRNEQFF,TGTGCCAGCAGCTTAGGCGACAGGCTTAGAAATGAGCAGTTCTTC,.,TRBJ2-1,.,TRBV11-2
CASGLVLGGRNTEAFF,TGTGCTAGTGGTTTGGTACTAGGGGGCCGGAACACTGAAGCTTTCTTT,.,TRBJ1-1,TRBD1,TRBV12-5
CASSKEGQGGEKLFF,TGTGCCAGCAGCAAAGAGGGCCAGGGCGGTGAAAAACTGTTTTTT,.,TRBJ1-4,.,TRBV21-1
CASSVGTSGSPRYEQYF,TGCGCCAGCAGTGTCGGGACTAGCGGGAGCCCGAGGTACGAGCAGTACTTC,.,TRBJ2-7,TRBD2,TRBV10-2
CASSPISTEAFF,TGTGCCAGCAGTCCGATTAGCACTGAAGCTTTCTTT,.,TRBJ1-1,.,TRBV2
CASSQGRFVAGYTF,TGTGCCAGCAGCCAAGGACGGTTTGTAGCTGGCTACACCTTC,once,TRBJ1-2,.,TRBV3-1/TRBV3-2
CASSFAGVYSGNTEAFF,TGCGCCAGCAGCTTCGCCGGGGTATATTCGGGGAACACTGAAGCTTTCTTT,.,TRBJ1-1,.,TRBV5-1
CASSQDYDEQYF,TGTGCCAGCAGCCAAGACTACGACGAGCAGTACTTC,.,TRBJ2-7,.,TRBV3-1/TRBV3-2
CASSFAGVDTIYF,TGTGCCAGCAGCTTTGCAGGGGTGGACACCATATATTTT,.,TRBJ1-3,.,TRBV7-2
CASSASRQGGRTEAFF,TGTGCCAGCAGTGCCTCCAGACAGGGAGGTCGCACTGAAGCTTTCTTT,once,TRBJ1-1,TRBD1,TRBV6-1
CASRQGIGNEQFF,TGTGCCAGCAGACAGGGGATTGGGAATGAGCAGTTCTTC,once,TRBJ2-1,TRBD1,TRBV2
CASSQDGGSSYEQYF,TGTGCCAGCAGCCAAGATGGAGGGAGCTCCTACGAGCAGTACTTC,.,TRBJ2-7,.,TRBV3-1/TRBV3-2
CASSAGGPYSNQPQHF,TGTGCCAGCTCGGCGGGGGGACCCTATAGCAATCAGCCCCAGCATTTT,.,TRBJ1-5,.,TRBV2
CASSQIGANVLTF,TGTGCCAGCAGCCAGATCGGGGCCAACGTCCTGACTTTC,.,TRBJ2-6,.,TRBV7-2
CATSRGLSTDTQYF,TGTGCCACCAGCAGAGGGCTGAGCACAGATACGCAGTATTTT,.,TRBJ2-3,.,TRBV15
CASSEIPTGANVLTF,TGCGCCAGCAGCGAGATCCCCACTGGGGCCAACGTCCTGACTTTC,.,TRBJ2-6,.,TRBV4-3
CAEAPDNEQYF,TGTGCCGAGGCTCCGGATAACGAGCAGTACTTC,.,TRBJ2-7,.,TRBV12-3/TRBV12-4
CASSHRGGGTYEQYF,TGTGCCAGTAGTCACAGGGGGGGAGGAACCTACGAGCAGTACTTC,.,TRBJ2-7,.,TRBV19
CASSYSRGQNEKLFF,TGTGCCAGCAGTTACTCGAGGGGGCAGAATGAAAAACTGTTTTTT,.,TRBJ1-4,TRBD1,TRBV6-5
CASSSTIAGPNTGELFF,TGCGCCAGCAGCTCAACCATAGCGGGGCCGAACACCGGGGAGCTGTTTTTT,.,TRBJ2-2,TRBD2,TRBV5-1
CASRLGQGGQPQHF,TGTGCCAGCAGGTTGGGACAGGGAGGTCAGCCCCAGCATTTT,.,TRBJ1-5,TRBD1,TRBV7-8
CASSFEVGTQYF,TGTGCCAGCAGCTTCGAGGTTGGGACCCAGTACTTC,.,TRBJ2-5,.,TRBV7-2
CAKSTDGSGKSGNTIYF,TGTGCCAAGTCCACAGATGGGAGTGGAAAGTCTGGAAACACCATATATTTT,.,TRBJ1-3,.,TRBV19
CASIKNLQLGTQYF,TGTGCCAGCATCAAAAACCTGCAACTTGGGACCCAGTACTTC,.,TRBJ2-5,.,TRBV6-1
CATSPGTNTGELFF,TGTGCCACCAGCCCCGGGACAAACACCGGGGAGCTGTTTTTT,once,TRBJ2-2,.,TRBV24-1
CASKGRGNTEAFF,TGTGCCAGCAAGGGTAGGGGGAACACTGAAGCTTTCTTT,.,TRBJ1-1,.,TRBV25-1
CASSQVGAINQPQHF,TGCGCCAGCAGCCAAGTAGGGGCGATCAATCAGCCCCAGCATTTT,.,TRBJ1-5,.,TRBV4-1
CASSATGPNQPQHF,TGTGCCAGTAGTGCCACAGGTCCTAATCAGCCCCAGCATTTT,few,TRBJ1-5,.,TRBV19
CASSSGTTLPHF,TGTGCCAGTAGTTCCGGGACAACGTTGCCGCATTTT,.,TRBJ1-5,.,TRBV19
CASSLTVGGTDTQYF,TGTGCCAGCAGCTTGACAGTCGGGGGGACAGATACGCAGTATTTT,.,TRBJ2-3,TRBD2,TRBV5-4
CASSRVRSSGNTIYF,TGTGCCAGTAGTAGGGTCCGGAGCTCTGGAAACACCATATATTTT,.,TRBJ1-3,.,TRBV19